One and the same sample provided the 23 T cell receptor beta chains below, sequenced in a study of cytomegalovirus exposure and HLA in healthy donors. This PCR relied on a set of 60 Vbeta primers and 13 Jbeta primers. The data were produced by immunoSEQ multiplex PCR, yet TCRdb's version contains in-frame clones alone and is incomplete. This repertoire includes tens of thousands of clones. Sample: PBMCs. The receptors here all came from a man aged 45-65 years in good health and CMV-seronegative.

This chain joins TRBV6-5 and TRBJ2-7; TRBD2 is a possible D gene (6 bases). Germline CDR1 MNHEY, CDR2 SVGAGI. Trimming removed 5 bases at V and 4 bases at J, with 9 bases between. The CDR3 sequence is 12 residues long. CDR3 bases: TGTGCCAGCAGTCATGGAGGGTACGAGCAGTACTTC. Protein product: CASSHGGYEQYF.

The V gene is TRBV19, the J gene TRBJ1-2; 7 bases align to TRBD1. Trimming removed 3 bases from V and 8 bases from J; junction bases left unmatched: 6. The CDR3 totals 13 residues. Germline values: CDR1 LNHDA, CDR2 SQIVND (reference sequence). DNA for the CDR3: TGTGCCAGTAGTATGAAGGGGGCGGCCGGCTACACCTTC. Translation: CASSMKGAAGYTF.

The V and J genes are TRBV29-1 and TRBJ2-5, with D maybe TRBD1 (6 bases). The length of the CDR3 is 16 residues. The V end was cut by 2 bases, the J end by 1 base, with 17 bases between. Germline CDR1 SQVTM, CDR2 ANQGSEA. The CDR3 loop reads CSVESSWQGPQETQYF. The CDR3 region has the DNA TGCAGCGTTGAATCCTCTTGGCAGGGGCCCCAAGAGACCCAGTACTTC.

The chain links TRBV2 to TRBJ2-1, with TRBD1 as a possible D gene (5 bases). The V gene's germline CDR1 is SNHLY and CDR2 FYNNEI. The V end lost 3 bases, the J end lost 9 bases, and 12 bases lay between the germline ends. The CDR3 spans 13 residues. The CDR3 reads CASSDPRRGEQFF. The DNA for the CDR3 is TGTGCCAGCAGTGACCCCCGTAGGGGTGAGCAGTTCTTC.

This chain connects TRBV19 to TRBJ1-5; TRBD1 agrees at 9 bases. V was pared by 4 bases and J by 7 bases, with 11 bases of the junction left unmatched. Per germline, CDR1 LNHDA and CDR2 SQIVND (reference sequence). There are 16 residues in the CDR3. Written as DNA, the CDR3 is TGTGCCAGTAGTACCCGGACAGGGGCCGGGGGACAGCCCCAGCATTTT. As protein: CASSTRTGAGGQPQHF.

A remark on this clone: One end of the junction fails to match germline, which may point to a read error. The gene calls are TRBV5-1 and TRBJ2-1, with D possibly being TRBD1 (5 bases). The CDR3 spans 13 residues. CDR1 SGHRS and CDR2 YFSETQ come from the germline V gene. The CDR3 sequence: CASSYPQGNEQLF. CDR3 DNA sequence: TGCGCCAGCAGCTATCCCCAGGGCAATGAGCAGCTCTTC.

About this clone: One junction end does not reproduce the germline sequence, and a read error may be involved. The CDR3 DNA sequence: TGCGCCAGCAGCCTAAGCTACAGCAGAGATACGCAGTATTTT. It is translated as CASSLSYSRDTQYF. This chain uses TRBV5-1 with TRBJ2-3; the D is unclear. The CDR3 length is 14 residues. Germline V lookup: CDR1 SGHRS, CDR2 YFSETQ.

This sequence joins TRBV4-2 and TRBJ1-6; unclear D gene. Germline loops: CDR1 LGHNA, CDR2 YNFKEQ. V was cut by 0 bases and J by 2 bases, with 8 bases left in between. The CDR3 runs 16 residues. CDR3 residues: CASSQEGGTYNSPLHF. Written as DNA, the CDR3 is TGTGCCAGCAGCCAAGAGGGAGGAACCTATAATTCACCCCTCCACTTT.

The rearrangement links TRBV28 to TRBJ2-3, with a tentative D call TRBD2 (5 bases). The V end lost 7 bases, the J end lost 3 bases, and 20 bases lay between the germline ends. The germline gives CDR1 MDHEN, CDR2 SYDVKM. The CDR3 totals 16 residues. The CDR3 DNA reads TGTGCCAGCAATCCCACTTCAGCGGTCGGGACAGATACGCAGTATTTT. The encoded protein is CASNPTSAVGTDTQYF.

The rearrangement links TRBV6-5 to TRBJ2-5; TRBD1 might be the D (5 bases). V was shortened by 2 bases and J by 5 bases, with 9 bases between the two germline ends. The CDR3 is 13 residues long. Germline loops: CDR1 MNHEY, CDR2 SVGAGI. The CDR3 DNA follows: TGTGCCAGCAGTTACGTGGGGCTGGAGACCCAGTACTTC. It translates to CASSYVGLETQYF.

This chain uses TRBV5-1 with TRBJ2-5, with 9 bases that match TRBD1. CDR1 and CDR2 from the germline V gene are SGHRS and YFSETQ. The trim removed 2 bases at V and 5 bases at J, leaving 7 bases unmatched. The CDR3 sequence is 15 residues long. CDR3 in amino acids: CASSLPRTGDETQYF. The CDR3 bases are TGCGCCAGCAGCTTACCCCGGACAGGGGATGAGACCCAGTACTTC. The whole variable domain, remainder taken from reference TRBV5-1 and TRBJ2-5, is KAGVTQTPRYLIKTRGQQVTLSCSPISGHRSVSWYQQTPGQGLQFLFEYFSETQRNKGNFPGRFSGRQFSNSRSEMNVSTLELGDSALYLCASSLPRTGDETQYFGPGTRLLVL.

The chain links TRBV9 to TRBJ1-4; D is undetermined. This CDR3 contains 12 residues. Germline CDR1 reads SGDLS; CDR2 reads YYNGEE. V was trimmed by 6 bases and J by 10 bases, leaving 13 bases between them. The CDR3 DNA is TGTGCCAGCAACCGAGATGATGGAAAACTGTTTTTT. Translating gives CASNRDDGKLFF.

The chain employs TRBV7-8 and TRBJ2-1; TRBD1 agrees at 7 bases. This CDR3 is built from 14 residues. From germline, CDR1 is SGHVS and CDR2 FQNEAQ. V was pared by 1 base and J by 6 bases, with 3 bases of the junction left unmatched. The DNA of the CDR3 is TGTGCCAGCAGCTTAGTCGGGGACAGCAATGAGCAGTTCTTC. It yields the protein CASSLVGDSNEQFF.

The genes are TRBV19 and TRBJ2-3, with TRBD2 matching over 9 bases. Germline trimming cut 7 bases from V and 4 bases from J; bases unmatched to any gene: 6. CDR1 and CDR2 (germline): LNHDA, SQIVND (reference sequence). The CDR3 consists of 14 residues. CDR3 amino acids: CASNGAGGADTQYF. CDR3 DNA: TGTGCCAGTAATGGAGCGGGGGGCGCAGATACGCAGTATTTT.

The chain is built from TRBV14 and TRBJ2-3; D might be TRBD2 (6 bases). The CDR3 length is 13 residues. With 3 bases removed from V and 4 bases from J, the gap between germline ends came to 8 bases. Germline assignment: CDR1 SGHDN and CDR2 FVKESK. CDR3 region: CASSHGSPDTQYF. The CDR3 coding sequence is TGTGCCAGCAGCCACGGGAGTCCAGATACGCAGTATTTT.

CDR3 region: CASSGDRQPQHF. As DNA, the CDR3 is TGTGCCAGCAGTGGAGATCGGCAGCCCCAGCATTTT. The rearrangement links TRBV6-6 to TRBJ1-5; no clear D. The CDR3 runs 12 residues. Germline CDR1 and CDR2: MNHNY and SVGAGI (reference sequence). Trimming took off 5 bases at V and 7 bases at J, with 9 bases between the two ends.

V is TRBV28 and J is TRBJ1-5; weak D call: TRBD1 (5 bases). Germline V CDR1 and CDR2: MDHEN, SYDVKM. The V end was cut by 7 bases, the J end by 3 bases, with 13 bases between. The length of the CDR3 is 14 residues. DNA for the CDR3: TGTGCCAGCATGGTCCACAGGCCCAATCAGCCCCAGCATTTT. Its protein product is CASMVHRPNQPQHF.

The gene calls are TRBV5-1 and TRBJ1-2, with D unresolved. Trimming removed 1 base at V and 6 bases at J, with 16 bases between. CDR1 and CDR2 from the germline V gene are SGHRS and YFSETQ. The CDR3 is made up of 15 amino acids. CDR3 sequence (DNA): TGCGCCAGCAGCTTGCGAGGCAGTCGGGAGGATGGCTACACCTTC. Amino acids: CASSLRGSREDGYTF. The full variable domain, its missing parts supplied by reference TRBV5-1 and TRBJ1-2, is KAGVTQTPRYLIKTRGQQVTLSCSPISGHRSVSWYQQTPGQGLQFLFEYFSETQRNKGNFPGRFSGRQFSNSRSEMNVSTLELGDSALYLCASSLRGSREDGYTFGSGTRLTVV.

The chain uses TRBV18 and TRBJ1-3; 8 nucleotides match TRBD1. V was pared by 1 base and J by 2 bases, with 1 base of the junction left unmatched. The V gene's germline CDR1 is KGHSH and CDR2 LQKENI. CDR3 length equals 15 residues. The CDR3 spells CASSPRTGTGNTIYF. The CDR3, as DNA: TGTGCCAGCTCACCACGGACAGGGACTGGAAACACCATATATTTT. Complete variable domain (other parts from reference TRBV18 and TRBJ1-3): NAGVMQNPRHLVRRRGQEARLRCSPMKGHSHVYWYRQLPEEGLKFMVYLQKENIIDESGMPKERFSAEFPKEGPSILRIQQVVRGDSAAYFCASSPRTGTGNTIYFGEGSWLTVV.

This sequence joins TRBV5-8 and TRBJ1-1, with 7 bases identical to TRBD1. The V segment lost 4 bases and the J segment 6 bases; nucleotides outside the gene matches: 9. The CDR3 consists of 14 residues. The V gene's germline CDR1 is SGHTS and CDR2 YDEGEE. CDR3 DNA sequence: TGTGCCAGCAGCACCAATGACAGGGTCGCTGAAGCTTTCTTT. Protein: CASSTNDRVAEAFF.

The chain is built from TRBV7-6 and TRBJ2-3; a possible D gene is TRBD2 (5 bases). CDR3 size: 14 residues. CDR1 and CDR2 from the germline V gene are SGHVS and FNYEAQ. Trimming removed 5 bases from V and 6 bases from J, with 15 bases in between. The CDR3 nucleotides read TGTGCCAGCAGCCCAACTAGAGAGTATGATACGCAGTATTTT. It yields the protein CASSPTREYDTQYF.

The chain carries TRBV5-6 and TRBJ2-5; 10 bases are a match to TRBD1. The DNA end is more similar to TRBJ2-7, so the J call may be wrong. The CDR3 is 14 amino acids. Germline V gene sequence: CDR1 SGHDT, CDR2 YYEEEE. Here the CDR3 reads CASSWGQGSYEQYF. The CDR3 bases are TGTGCCAGCAGCTGGGGACAGGGGTCCTACGAGCAGTACTTC.

The chain links TRBV18 to TRBJ1-1; TRBD1 aligns across 8 bases. This CDR3 spans 18 amino acids. V lost 4 bases to trimming and J lost 0 bases; unmatched junction nucleotides: 13. CDR1 and CDR2 from the germline V gene are KGHSH and LQKENI. The CDR3 is CASSRKGGQGLMNTEAFF. Here the CDR3 DNA reads TGTGCCAGCTCACGTAAGGGAGGACAGGGACTCATGAACACTGAAGCTTTCTTT.